This T cell receptor beta chain originates from a study of T-cell reconstitution after alpha-beta-depleted transplantation in children. The study, taken as a whole, reports: High day-60 TCRbeta diversity in some patients came from surviving recipient T cells and thymic progenitors. By one year post-transplant, T-cell counts and diversity largely arose from T cells that were newly produced. Reportedly, alpha-beta T cells present about two months post-transplant originated from several hundred expanded clones of graft origin.

Unique molecular identifiers were incorporated into the prepared TCRbeta library. TCRdb independently ran MiXCR on the PCR reads; one entry per CDR3 protein. The sample holds some 350,000 distinct CDR3 sequences, about a sixth seen once. CDR3 size: 14 residues. Germline V gene data show CDR1 as SQVTM and CDR2 as ANQGSEA. V lost 3 bases and J lost 1, with 12 bases in between. A word on this clonotype: Its antigen is not known.

J is TRBJ1-2 and V is TRBV29-1; D may be TRBD1 (6 bases). The source material was PBMCs, mostly from graft donor cells, sampled 360 days after TCRalphabeta/CD19-depleted stem cell transplant. The receptor comes from a male patient under 10 years old who had a stem cell transplant for acute lymphoblastic leukemia, so the T cells may come from the graft donor. The CDR3 DNA reads as TGCAGCGTTGAGGGACGGACAGTTAACTATGGCTACACCTTC. This encodes CSVEGRTVNYGYTF.